Each of the 8 T cell receptor beta chains below was sequenced from the same sample in a study of control samples from healthy donors and cancer patients. Libraries were prepared by immunoSEQ multiplex PCR; TCRdb keeps only in-frame clonotypes and omits some of them. Of about 190,000 clones listed, approximately 91% are singletons. Sequencing used blood. The origin of the receptors is a man aged 25-40 years in good health.

Details on this clone: Other DNA sequences in this sample translate to the same CDR3. The V gene is TRBV3-1 (or the pseudogene TRBV3-2), the J gene TRBJ2-7; D gene uncertain. V was pared by 3 bases and J by 3 bases, with 6 bases between. The CDR3 has 12 amino acids. The germline CDR1 and CDR2 sequences are LGHDT and YNNKEL (reference sequence). The DNA for the CDR3 is TGTGCCAGCAGCCAGGTAGGCTACGAGCAGTACTTC. Its protein product is CASSQVGYEQYF.

This clone appeared a few times. This chain joins TRBV3-1 (or the pseudogene TRBV3-2) and TRBJ1-3; D ambiguous. CDR1 is LGHDT and CDR2 is YNNKEL in the germline V gene (reference sequence). The length of the CDR3 is 16 residues. Trimming left V 0 bases short and J 0 bases short, with 9 bases between. The CDR3 bases are TGTGCCAGCAGCCAAGACATAACAGTCTCTGGAAACACCATATATTTT. Translating gives CASSQDITVSGNTIYF.

The chain combines TRBV6-1 with TRBJ1-6; 8 bases align to TRBD1. Germline values: CDR1 MNHNS, CDR2 SASEGT. Trimming at V came to 4 bases and at J to 4 bases, leaving 6 bases not matched to a gene. There are 16 residues in the CDR3. CDR3 amino acids: CASSAPGTGYNSPLHF. The CDR3 DNA sequence: TGTGCCAGCAGTGCCCCCGGGACAGGTTATAATTCACCCCTCCACTTT.

The rearrangement uses TRBV2 and TRBJ1-6; D is unresolved. The germline V gene has CDR1 SNHLY and CDR2 FYNNEI. The CDR3 covers 14 residues. Deletions cut 11 bases from V and 5 bases from J, with 16 bases between. CDR3 protein: CASFRGLDNSPLHF. Written as DNA, the CDR3 is TGTGCCTCTTTTCGAGGGCTCGATAATTCACCCCTCCACTTT. Variable domain in full (rest from reference TRBV2 and TRBJ1-6): EPEVTQTPSHQVTQMGQEVILRCVPISNHLYFYWYRQILGQKVEFLVSFYNNEISEKSEIFDDQFSVERPDGSNFTLKIRSTKLEDSAMYFCASFRGLDNSPLHFGNGTRLTVT.

J is TRBJ1-5 and V is TRBV19; D remains ambiguous. V was clipped by 8 bases and J by 4 bases, with 12 bases between them. The CDR3 sequence is 13 residues long. Germline values: CDR1 LNHDA, CDR2 SQIVND (reference sequence). This chain's CDR3 is CASSELGNQPQHF. In DNA form, the CDR3 reads TGTGCCAGTTCCGAGCTGGGGAATCAGCCCCAGCATTTT. Full variable domain (outside the CDR3, taken from reference TRBV19 and TRBJ1-5): DGGITQSPKYLFRKEGQNVTLSCEQNLNHDAMYWYRQDPGQGLRLIYYSQIVNDFQKGDIAEGYSVSREKKESFPLTVTSAQKNPTAFYLCASSELGNQPQHFGDGTRLSIL.

The chain links TRBV21-1 to TRBJ1-5. TRBV21-1 is deemed a pseudogene. The length of the CDR3 is 13 residues. In DNA, the CDR3 is TGTGCCAGCAGCGGGGAAGGCAATCAGCCCCAGCATTTT. It codes for CASSGEGNQPQHF.

V gene TRBV12-5 combines with J gene TRBJ1-5; 7 bases map to TRBD1. There are 15 residues in the CDR3. The ends lost 7 bases at V and 6 bases at J; junction bases unmatched: 12. Per the germline V gene, CDR1 is LGHNT and CDR2 is FRNRAP. CDR3 bases: TGTGCTAGTGCGCCGGGACAGCGGTTCGGTCAGCCCCAGCATTTT. This encodes CASAPGQRFGQPQHF.

This chain connects TRBV27 to TRBJ1-1; no clear D gene. This CDR3 is 15 amino acids long. Germline CDR1 MNHEY, CDR2 SMNVEV (reference sequence). Trimming took 2 bases from V and 0 from J, leaving 10 bases between them. CDR3 nucleotide sequence: TGTGCCAGCAGTTTACCCGGACGGATGAACACTGAAGCTTTCTTT. Amino acid sequence: CASSLPGRMNTEAFF.